This T cell receptor (beta chain) came from a study of blood T cell repertoires in COVID-19. Study at large: Collection of acute and convalescent COVID-19 samples took place in the United States, Italy and Spain.

Germline-derived CDR1 and CDR2 are SGHRS and YFSETQ. Deletions cut 2 bases from V and 7 bases from J, with 4 bases between. The CDR3 is made up of 11 amino acids. The protocol was immunoSEQ multiplex PCR, while the TCRdb copy is restricted to in-frame clones and leaves out a portion. Among about 200,000 clones, around 90% were seen once, and the ten largest hold approximately 2%. The receptor was isolated from a woman aged 30 to 39 who had recovered from COVID-19. V is TRBV5-1 and J is TRBJ2-1; no clear D. The specimen sequenced was PBMCs or T cells enriched from blood (not recorded which). The CDR3 nucleotides are TGCGCCAGCAGCTTCAGAAATGAGCAGTTCTTC. This gives the protein CASSFRNEQFF.